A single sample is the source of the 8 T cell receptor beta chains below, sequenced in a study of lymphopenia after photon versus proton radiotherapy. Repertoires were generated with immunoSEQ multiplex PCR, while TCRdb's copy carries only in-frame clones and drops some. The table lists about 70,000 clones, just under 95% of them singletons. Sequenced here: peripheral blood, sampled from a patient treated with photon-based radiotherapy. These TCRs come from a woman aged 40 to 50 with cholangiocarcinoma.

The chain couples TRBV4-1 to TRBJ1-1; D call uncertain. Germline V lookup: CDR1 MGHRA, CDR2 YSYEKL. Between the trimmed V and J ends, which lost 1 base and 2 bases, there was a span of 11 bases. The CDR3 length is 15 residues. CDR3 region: CASSQGIGENTEAFF. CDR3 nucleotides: TGCGCCAGCAGCCAAGGGATCGGGGAAAACACTGAAGCTTTCTTT.

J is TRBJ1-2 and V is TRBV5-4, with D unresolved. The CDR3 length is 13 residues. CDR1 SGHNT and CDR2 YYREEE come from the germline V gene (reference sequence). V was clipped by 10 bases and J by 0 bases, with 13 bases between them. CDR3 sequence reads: CASSVSSNYGYTF. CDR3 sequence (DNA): TGTGCCTCTTCGGTCAGCTCTAACTATGGCTACACCTTC.

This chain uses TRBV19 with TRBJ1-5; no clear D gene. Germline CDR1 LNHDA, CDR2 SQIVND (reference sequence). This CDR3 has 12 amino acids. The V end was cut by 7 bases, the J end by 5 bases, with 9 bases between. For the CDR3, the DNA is TGTGCCAGTAATTTCCCTTATCAGCCCCAGCATTTT. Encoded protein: CASNFPYQPQHF.

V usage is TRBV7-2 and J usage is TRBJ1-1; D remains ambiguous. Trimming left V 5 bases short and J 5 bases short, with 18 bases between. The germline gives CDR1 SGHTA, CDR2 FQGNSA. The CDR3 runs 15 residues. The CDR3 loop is CASSNSLSYGTEAFF. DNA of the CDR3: TGTGCCAGCAGCAATAGCCTATCCTATGGGACTGAAGCTTTCTTT.

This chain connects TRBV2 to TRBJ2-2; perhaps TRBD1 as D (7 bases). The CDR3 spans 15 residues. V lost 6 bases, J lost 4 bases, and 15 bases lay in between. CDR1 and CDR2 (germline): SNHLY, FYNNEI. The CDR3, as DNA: TGTGCCAGCAGGACGACAGGGAGGAGCACCGGGGAGCTGTTTTTT. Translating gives CASRTTGRSTGELFF.

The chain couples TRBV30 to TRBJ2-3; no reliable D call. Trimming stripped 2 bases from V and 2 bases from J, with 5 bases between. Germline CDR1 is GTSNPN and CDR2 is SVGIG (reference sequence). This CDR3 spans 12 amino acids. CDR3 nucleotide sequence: TGTGCCTGGAGTCGGGTCACAGATACGCAGTATTTT. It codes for CAWSRVTDTQYF.

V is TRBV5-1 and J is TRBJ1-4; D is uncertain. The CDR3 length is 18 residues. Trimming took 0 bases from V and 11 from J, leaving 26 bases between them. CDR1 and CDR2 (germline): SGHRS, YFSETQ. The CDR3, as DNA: TGCGCCAGCAGCTTGGAAATAGGGCAGGTCGGATGGGATGGGAAACTGTTTTTT. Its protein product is CASSLEIGQVGWDGKLFF.

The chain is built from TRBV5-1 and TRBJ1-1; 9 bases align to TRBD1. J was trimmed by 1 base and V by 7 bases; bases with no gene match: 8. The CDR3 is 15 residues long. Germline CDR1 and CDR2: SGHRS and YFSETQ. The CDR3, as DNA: TGCGCCAGCCGGGACAGGGTGGGTTCGAACACTGAAGCTTTCTTT. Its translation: CASRDRVGSNTEAFF.